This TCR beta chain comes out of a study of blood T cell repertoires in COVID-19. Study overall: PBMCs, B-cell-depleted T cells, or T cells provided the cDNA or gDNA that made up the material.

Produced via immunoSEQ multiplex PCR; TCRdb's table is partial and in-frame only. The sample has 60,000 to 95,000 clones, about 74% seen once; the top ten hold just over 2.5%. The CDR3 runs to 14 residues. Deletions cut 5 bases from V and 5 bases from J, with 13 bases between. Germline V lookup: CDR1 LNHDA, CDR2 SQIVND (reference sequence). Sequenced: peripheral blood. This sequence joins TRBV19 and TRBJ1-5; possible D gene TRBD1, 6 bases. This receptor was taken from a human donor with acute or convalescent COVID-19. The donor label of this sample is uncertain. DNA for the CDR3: TGTGCCAGTAGTCTCGACAGGCCCGATCAGCCCCAGCATTTT. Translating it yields CASSLDRPDQPQHF.